This entry lists 30 T cell receptor beta chains sequenced from one sample in a study of T cells after yellow fever vaccination. One entry per CDR3 protein, called by TCRdb with MiXCR from the 5' RACE reads. The sample records more than 110,000 distinct CDR3 sequences, about 6.9% being singletons. Sequencing was performed on CD4+ T cells sorted from PBMCs, taken 10 days after the yellow fever booster vaccination. The receptor source for this set is a man aged 30-40 years who received the YFV17D yellow fever vaccine.

There are many counts of this clonotype. The chain is built from TRBV7-3 and TRBJ2-7, with a weak D call TRBD2 (5 bases). Germline V gene data show CDR1 as SGHTA and CDR2 as FQGTGA. This CDR3 comprises 14 residues. V lost 0 bases and J 3 bases, leaving 9 bases between the germline ends. Here the CDR3 DNA reads TGTGCCAGCAGCTTAACCGCAGGACTCTACGAGCAGTACTTC. This sequence encodes CASSLTAGLYEQYF.

This clonotype was counted ten times or more. The CDR3 region is CSVDGQANKLFF. The CDR3 nucleotides are TGCAGCGTTGACGGACAGGCGAATAAACTGTTTTTT. The chain combines TRBV29-1 with TRBJ1-4, with 7 bases aligning to TRBD1. The germline V gene encodes CDR1 SQVTM and CDR2 ANQGSEA. The CDR3 is made up of 12 amino acids. J was trimmed by 11 bases and V by 3 bases; bases with no gene match: 6.

The table lists this clonotype with many counts. CDR3 loop: CASSPQAVGPYEQYF. CDR3 bases: TGTGCCAGCAGCCCCCAAGCTGTGGGCCCCTACGAGCAGTACTTC. The rearrangement joins TRBV3-1 to TRBJ2-7; D unclear. Trimming removed 4 bases from V and 2 bases from J, with 15 bases in between. CDR1 is LGHDT, CDR2 YNNKEL, per germline (reference sequence). This CDR3 contains 15 residues.

In its sample, this clonotype was seen many times. The chain uses TRBV7-4 and TRBJ2-3; 13 nucleotides line up with TRBD2. The CDR3 spans 17 residues. The V and J ends lost 3 bases and 3 bases, in that order; junction bases with no gene match: 6. Germline V CDR1 and CDR2: SGHVT, SQSDAQ. CDR3 amino acids: CASSFHGTSGKTDTQYF. CDR3 sequence (DNA): TGTGCCAGCAGCTTTCACGGGACTAGCGGGAAAACAGATACGCAGTATTTT.

This clonotype was observed at least ten times. The rearrangement joins TRBV20-1 to TRBJ2-7, with 10 bases fitting TRBD2. Germline lookup yields CDR1 DFQATT and CDR2 SNEGSKA (reference sequence). The CDR3 runs 15 residues. With V trimmed by 4 bases and J by 2 bases, 8 bases remained unmatched. The CDR3 reads CSATLAGAGPYEQYF. DNA of the CDR3: TGCAGTGCTACTCTAGCGGGAGCAGGTCCCTACGAGCAGTACTTC.

The chain uses TRBV11-2 and TRBJ2-6; 12 bases map to TRBD1. The V segment lost 4 bases and the J segment 3 bases; nucleotides outside the gene matches: 10. CDR1 and CDR2 from the germline V gene are SGHAT and FQNNGV. This CDR3 is 19 amino acids long. The chain's CDR3 is CASSSPTGTGGFGANVLTF. The CDR3 DNA reads TGTGCCAGCAGCTCACCGACCGGGACAGGGGGCTTTGGGGCCAACGTCCTGACTTTC.

Ten or more counts support this clonotype. The J gene is TRBJ1-2, the V gene TRBV7-9; the match to TRBD1 covers 9 bases. V lost 5 bases to trimming and J lost 6 bases; unmatched junction nucleotides: 7. CDR3 length equals 14 residues. Germline V gene lookup returns CDR1 SEHNR and CDR2 FQNEAQ (reference sequence). The CDR3: CASSPGTGLDGYTF. The CDR3 DNA reads TGTGCCAGCAGCCCCGGGACAGGGTTGGATGGCTACACCTTC. The full variable domain, with the rest looked up from reference TRBV7-9 and TRBJ1-2, is DTGVSQNPRHKITKRGQNVTFRCDPISEHNRLYWYRQTLGQGPEFLTYFQNEAQLEKSRLLSDRFSAERPKGSFSTLEIQRTEQGDSAMYLCASSPGTGLDGYTFGSGTRLTVV.

About this clonotype itself: Sequence at one end of the junction differs from germline and may be a read error. This sequence joins TRBV10-3 and TRBJ2-7, with 7 bases lining up with TRBD1. The CDR3 sequence is 11 residues long. Looked up from germline, CDR1 is ENHRY and CDR2 is SYGVKD. The CDR3 coding sequence is TGCGCCACAGGGGCAGGGGGCGAGCAGTACTTC. It specifies CATGAGGEQYF.

This clonotype occurred many times. The chain combines TRBV5-1 with TRBJ2-6; perhaps TRBD1 as D (6 bases). In germline, CDR1 is SGHRS, CDR2 YFSETQ. The V gene lost 4 bases and the J gene lost 2 bases, with 10 bases spanning the gap. CDR3 length: 15 residues. As DNA, the CDR3 is TGCGCCAGCAGCCTTCGGACAGCTGGGGCCAACGTCCTGACTTTC. It is translated as CASSLRTAGANVLTF.

This clonotype was found many times. V is TRBV11-1 and J is TRBJ2-2, with 10 nucleotides matching TRBD1. With 3 bases clipped from V and 7 bases from J, the junction kept 5 bases outside the gene matches. The CDR3 has 15 residues. The germline V gene encodes CDR1 SGHAT and CDR2 FQDESV (reference sequence). The DNA for the CDR3 is TGTGCCAGCAGCTTCGGGACAGGGGAATACGGGGAGCTGTTTTTT. It yields the protein CASSFGTGEYGELFF.

This clonotype came up many times. The CDR3 bases are TGCGCCAGCAGCTTGCTAGCGGGACTCGGTGAGACCCAGTACTTC. Its protein product is CASSLLAGLGETQYF. The chain combines TRBV5-1 with TRBJ2-5; 9 bases match TRBD2. Germline assignment: CDR1 SGHRS and CDR2 YFSETQ. Trimming took 1 base from V and 5 from J; bases not matched to a gene: 6. The CDR3 consists of 15 residues.

This clonotype was seen many times. The chain recombines TRBV10-1 with TRBJ1-6, with D possibly matching TRBD1 (5 bases). The CDR3 consists of 14 residues. The V end lost 5 bases, the J end lost 10 bases, and 15 bases lay between the germline ends. Germline V gene lookup returns CDR1 WNHNN and CDR2 SYGVQD (reference sequence). In DNA, the CDR3 is TGCGCCAGCAGTACAACGGGGACTGGATCACCCCTCCACTTT. Translation gives CASSTTGTGSPLHF.

There are many counts of this clonotype. J is TRBJ1-6 and V is TRBV7-2; 8 nucleotides match TRBD1. This CDR3 region has 15 residues. The germline V gene has CDR1 SGHTA and CDR2 FQGNSA. The ends lost 1 base at V and 6 bases at J; junction bases unmatched: 2. DNA of the CDR3: TGTGCCAGCAGCTTAGGGACAGGGACTAATTCACCCCTCCACTTT. The encoded protein is CASSLGTGTNSPLHF.

A note on this clonotype: A single base separates this from a much larger clone, so it may be a read error. This chain's CDR3 is CSARRDRGYTQYF. In DNA, the CDR3 is TGCAGTGCTAGGAGGGACAGGGGATATACGCAGTATTTT. The rearrangement joins TRBV20-1 to TRBJ2-3; 10 bases are a match to TRBD1. The CDR3 runs to 13 residues. Germline values: CDR1 DFQATT, CDR2 SNEGSKA (reference sequence). V shed 3 bases, J shed 7 bases, and the junction held 4 bases outside the gene matches.

The CDR3 spells CASSPGTGNDEQFF. Written as DNA, the CDR3 is TGTGCCAGCAGTCCTGGGACAGGGAACGATGAGCAGTTCTTC. V usage is TRBV12-3 or TRBV12-4 and J usage is TRBJ2-1; TRBD1 matches 9 bases. Trimming removed 5 bases from V and 8 bases from J; junction bases left unmatched: 7. The length of the CDR3 is 14 residues.

In this sample, this clonotype turned up many times. The V call is TRBV29-1, the J call TRBJ2-7, with 7 positions matching TRBD1. The V gene's germline CDR1 is SQVTM and CDR2 ANQGSEA. The CDR3 has 13 residues. The V and J ends lost 7 bases and 4 bases, in that order; junction bases with no gene match: 10. The CDR3 reads CSATDRERYEQYF. The DNA for the CDR3 is TGCAGCGCGACAGACAGGGAAAGATACGAGCAGTACTTC.

Worth noting for this clonotype: One junction end disagrees with the germline gene, perhaps due to a read error. This chain uses TRBV24-1 with TRBJ2-3, with 15 bases that match TRBD2. Germline-derived CDR1 and CDR2 are KGHDR and SFDVKD. The CDR3 has 21 amino acids. CDR3 bases: TGTGGCACCAGTGATTCAATAGGTGGGACTAGCGGGAGGTCCGGCACAGATACGCAGTATTTT. It encodes CGTSDSIGGTSGRSGTDTQYF.

In the case of this clonotype: The junction does not match germline at one end; this may be a read error. The chain uses TRBV6-9 and TRBJ2-1; 16 bases line up with TRBD2. The CDR3 extends over 23 amino acids. Germline V gene lookup returns CDR1 MNHGY and CDR2 SVAAGI. This CDR3 is CASSSYFSGLAGGMYSSHNEQFF. The CDR3 nucleotides are TGTGCCAGCAGTTCTTATTTTTCGGGACTAGCGGGAGGGATGTATAGCTCCCACAATGAGCAGTTCTTC.

This clonotype was picked up many times. The chain employs TRBV21-1 and TRBJ2-1; the table's D gene call, TRBD1, was not cross checked with the DNA. TRBV21-1 is tagged as a pseudogene. The CDR3 covers 14 residues. The CDR3 loop reads CASMGVGVSNEQFF. CDR3 nucleotide sequence: TGTGCCAGCATGGGGGTTGGCGTAAGCAATGAGCAGTTCTTC.

At least ten counts were recorded for this clonotype. The chain uses TRBV20-1 and TRBJ2-1, with D tentatively TRBD1 (5 bases). This CDR3 has 12 residues. Germline CDR1 DFQATT, CDR2 SNEGSKA (reference sequence). The V gene lost 5 bases and the J gene lost 9 bases, with 14 bases spanning the gap. In nucleotides, the CDR3 is TGCAGTGCTTACCCAGGGTATCTTGAGCAGTTCTTC. Protein: CSAYPGYLEQFF.

The V call is TRBV9, the J call TRBJ1-1, with D maybe TRBD1 (5 bases). This CDR3 has 15 amino acids. Germline V lookup: CDR1 SGDLS, CDR2 YYNGEE. Between the trimmed V and J ends, which lost 1 base and 4 bases, there was a span of 14 bases. For the CDR3, the DNA is TGTGCCAGCAGCGTACTTGGGACCACGGGCACTGAAGCTTTCTTT. Protein: CASSVLGTTGTEAFF. Filled out from reference TRBV9 and TRBJ1-1, the complete variable domain reads DSGVTQTPKHLITATGQRVTLRCSPRSGDLSVYWYQQSLDQGLQFLIQYYNGEERAKGNILERFSAQQFPDLHSELNLSSLELGDSALYFCASSVLGTTGTEAFFGQGTRLTVV.

The sample holds a few counts of this clonotype. The chain links TRBV20-1 to TRBJ2-7, with 7 bases fitting TRBD1. CDR3 size: 13 residues. Germline loops: CDR1 DFQATT, CDR2 SNEGSKA (reference sequence). J lost 2 bases, V lost 6 bases, and 7 bases had no gene match. For the CDR3, the DNA is TGCAGTGCCCTCCGGACAGGAGCCTACGAGCAGTACTTC. It codes for CSALRTGAYEQYF.

This clonotype appeared many times. The V call is TRBV20-1, the J call TRBJ2-7; 9 bases fit TRBD2. The germline V gene has CDR1 DFQATT and CDR2 SNEGSKA (reference sequence). CDR3 length equals 16 residues. After removal of 3 bases from V and 5 bases from J, the junction contained 14 bases not matched to a gene. CDR3 loop: CSARPYIAGVFHEQYF. DNA for the CDR3: TGCAGTGCTAGGCCCTATATAGCGGGAGTTTTCCACGAGCAGTACTTC.

In its sample, this clonotype was seen many times. The gene calls are TRBV20-1 and TRBJ2-3; D unclear. The germline gives CDR1 DFQATT, CDR2 SNEGSKA (reference sequence). The CDR3 runs to 13 residues. V was cut by 1 base and J by 5 bases, with 10 bases left in between. CDR3 loop: CSARAAGVDTQYF. In DNA form, the CDR3 reads TGCAGTGCTAGAGCTGCAGGCGTAGATACGCAGTATTTT.

This clonotype was found many times. The J gene is TRBJ2-2, the V gene TRBV7-3, with D maybe TRBD1 (6 bases). The CDR3 spans 15 residues. CDR1 and CDR2 from the germline V gene are SGHTA and FQGTGA. V was pared by 5 bases and J by 0 bases, with 10 bases between. The DNA for the CDR3 is TGTGCCAGCAGCATGGGACATACGAACACCGGGGAGCTGTTTTTT. Protein product: CASSMGHTNTGELFF.

This clonotype was counted at least ten times. The chain uses TRBV7-9 and TRBJ2-7; 10 positions agree with TRBD2. The ends lost 5 bases at V and 6 bases at J; junction bases unmatched: 7. The CDR3 extends over 14 amino acids. CDR1 SEHNR and CDR2 FQNEAQ come from the germline V gene (reference sequence). CDR3 coding DNA: TGTGCCAGCAGCCAAGCGGGAGGGCCCTCCGAGCAGTACTTC. Its translation: CASSQAGGPSEQYF.

This clonotype was seen a handful of times. This CDR3 is CASREQGTDTQYF. As DNA, the CDR3 is TGTGCCAGTAGGGAGCAGGGCACAGATACGCAGTATTTT. The chain combines TRBV19 with TRBJ2-3, with D uncertain. Trimming left V 6 bases short and J 1 base short, with 8 bases between. From germline, CDR1 is LNHDA and CDR2 SQIVND (reference sequence). CDR3 length: 13 amino acids.

The chain couples TRBV20-1 to TRBJ2-3; TRBD2 is a possible D gene (5 bases). The germline V gene has CDR1 DFQATT and CDR2 SNEGSKA (reference sequence). Trimming removed 4 bases from V and 8 bases from J, with 22 bases in between. The CDR3 length is 15 residues. CDR3 sequence reads: CSANPTWRVDGTQYF. Here the CDR3 DNA reads TGCAGTGCTAATCCCACTTGGCGGGTGGATGGTACGCAGTATTTT.

This clonotype was picked up a small number of times. The chain employs TRBV4-2 and TRBJ2-7; 8 nucleotides agree with TRBD2. J gave up 7 bases and V 0 bases, and 8 bases lay outside the gene matches. From germline, CDR1 is LGHNA and CDR2 YNFKEQ. The CDR3 sequence is 15 residues long. The CDR3 loop reads CASSQDPGGPGEQYF. Written as DNA, the CDR3 is TGTGCCAGCAGCCAAGATCCGGGAGGGCCGGGGGAGCAGTACTTC.

This chain uses TRBV28 with TRBJ2-7; D unclear. Looked up from germline, CDR1 is MDHEN and CDR2 is SYDVKM. V gave up 10 bases and J gave up 3 bases, with 16 bases separating them. The CDR3 has 13 amino acids. The CDR3 is CAIGPGPVYEQYF. The CDR3 DNA reads TGTGCCATCGGCCCCGGGCCAGTCTACGAGCAGTACTTC.